This is a list of T cell receptor beta chains from one sample in a study of radiation and T cells in renal cell carcinoma. Profiled with immunoSEQ multiplex PCR; TCRdb holds only in-frame clones, not every one. The sample contains 130,000 to 150,000 clones, about 88% of which appear only once. Material: blood, obtained from a patient whose treatment included radiotherapy and nephrectomy. The receptors derive from a woman between 50 and 59 years old with renal cell carcinoma. Each CDR3 is given with its conserved first and last residue. The D gene is left open where the match is weak. Some rows mark clone size as missing; the rest say once, few, many or name a class of expanded clone.

v_gene	j_gene	d_gene	abundance	CDR3nt	CDR3aa
TRBV18	TRBJ2-3	TRBD1	.	TGTGCCAGCTCAAGAAGACAGGGGTCTAGCACAGATACGCAGTATTTT	CASSRRQGSSTDTQYF
TRBV7-8	TRBJ2-7	.	.	TGTGCCAGCAGCCTCACTGGTGAATCCTACGAGCAGTACTTC	CASSLTGESYEQYF
TRBV28	TRBJ2-7	.	.	TGTGCCAGCAGTTTATGGCACGAGCAGTACTTC	CASSLWHEQYF
TRBV5-1	TRBJ1-2	.	.	TGCGCCAGCAGCTTGCTCCGGGACATCTCTAACTATGGCTACACCTTC	CASSLLRDISNYGYTF
TRBV9	TRBJ2-6	.	.	TGTGCCAGCAGCCTACATACGTCTGTTGCTGGGGCCAACGTCCTGACTTTC	CASSLHTSVAGANVLTF
TRBV4-3	TRBJ2-7	.	.	TGCGCCAGCAGCCAATCCGGGACACCCTCCTACGAGCAGTACTTC	CASSQSGTPSYEQYF
TRBV10-1	TRBJ1-1	TRBD1	.	TGCGCCAGCAGTAGAGAAAGGACAGGGCGCACTGAAGCTTTCTTT	CASSRERTGRTEAFF
TRBV7-3	TRBJ1-1	TRBD1	.	TGTGCCAGCAGCACCCTGACAGGGAGAAACACTGAAGCTTTCTTT	CASSTLTGRNTEAFF
TRBV5-4	TRBJ2-3	TRBD2	once	TGTGCCAGCAGGGCTACAGCGGGGGGGCGCACAGATACGCAGTATTTT	CASRATAGGRTDTQYF
TRBV4-1	TRBJ2-7	.	.	TGCGCCAGCAGCCAAACAGCGGGCCAGGACTCCTACGAGCAGTACTTC	CASSQTAGQDSYEQYF
TRBV2	TRBJ2-1	TRBD2	.	TGTGCCAGCAGTACGGGGGGGCAGGTCAATGAGCAGTTCTTC	CASSTGGQVNEQFF
TRBV30	TRBJ2-1	TRBD2	once	TGTGCCTGGAGTGCATCTCTAGCGGGGGGGAGAAATGAGCAGTTCTTC	CAWSASLAGGRNEQFF
TRBV4-1	TRBJ2-1	.	.	TGCGCCAGCAGCCCTCCGGGGGCCTACAATGAGCAGTTCTTC	CASSPPGAYNEQFF
TRBV29-1	TRBJ1-1	TRBD1	.	TGCAGCGCCGGACAGGGGGTAGGGACTGAAGCTTTCTTT	CSAGQGVGTEAFF
TRBV7-2	TRBJ2-5	.	.	TGTGCCAGCAGCTTTTCGGGGCAGCAAGAGACCCAGTACTTC	CASSFSGQQETQYF
TRBV5-1	TRBJ2-2	.	.	TGCGCCAGCAGCAAACTAGGGGGGCCCGGGGAGCTGTTTTTT	CASSKLGGPGELFF
TRBV19	TRBJ2-2	.	.	TGTGCCAGTAGTATTGGGTTCAGGGGCATGGGCACCGGGGAGCTGTTTTTT	CASSIGFRGMGTGELFF
TRBV7-7	TRBJ2-7	.	few	TGTGCTAGGGGGTACAGGGAAGTCCACGAGCAGTACTTC	CARGYREVHEQYF